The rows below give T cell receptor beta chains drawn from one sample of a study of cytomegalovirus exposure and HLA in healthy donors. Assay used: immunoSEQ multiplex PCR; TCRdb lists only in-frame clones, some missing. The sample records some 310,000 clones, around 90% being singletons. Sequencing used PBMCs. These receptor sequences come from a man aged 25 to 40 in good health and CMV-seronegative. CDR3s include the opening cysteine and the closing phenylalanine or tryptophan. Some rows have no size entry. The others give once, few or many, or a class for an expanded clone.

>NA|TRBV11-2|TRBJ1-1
CASSWTGGLDTEAFF
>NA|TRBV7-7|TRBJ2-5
CASSVLGSAEETQYF
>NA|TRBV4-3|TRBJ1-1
CASSPEGREAEAFF
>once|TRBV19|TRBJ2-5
CASSIGGQGAETQYF
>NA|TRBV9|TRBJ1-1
CASSVGGTGESEAFF
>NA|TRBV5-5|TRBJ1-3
CASSADYSGNTIYF
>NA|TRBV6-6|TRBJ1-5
CASAEQMLQPQHF
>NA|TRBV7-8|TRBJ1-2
CASSLKGVSQTGYGYTF
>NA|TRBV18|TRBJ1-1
CASSPREGTEAFF
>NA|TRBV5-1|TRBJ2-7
CASNRGDSYEQYF
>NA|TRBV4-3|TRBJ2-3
CASSSIQLDTQYF
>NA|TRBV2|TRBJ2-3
CASSEAGVRGDTQYF
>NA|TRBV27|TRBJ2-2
CASRGTAVSGELFF
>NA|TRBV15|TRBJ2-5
CATSRDRGVQETQYF
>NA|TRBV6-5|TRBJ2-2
CASSVTGNTGELFF
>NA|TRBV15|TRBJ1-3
CATSRTGEDTIYF
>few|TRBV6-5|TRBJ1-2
CASSQQGLGYGYTF
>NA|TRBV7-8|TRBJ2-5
CASSLAETGAETQYF
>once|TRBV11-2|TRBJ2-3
CASSLGVSEVDTQYF
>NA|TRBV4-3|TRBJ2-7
CASSQDRGPYEQYF
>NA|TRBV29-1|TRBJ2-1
CSVEDPRGPYNEQFF
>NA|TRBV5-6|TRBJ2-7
CASSLALEYEQYF
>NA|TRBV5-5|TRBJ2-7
CASSSRDWSYEQYF
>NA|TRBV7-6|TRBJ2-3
CASSLATSGGGDTQYF
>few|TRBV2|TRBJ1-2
CACGQASYGYTF
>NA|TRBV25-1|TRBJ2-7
CASSEYGSYEQYF
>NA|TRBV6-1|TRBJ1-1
CASSGTSNTEAFF
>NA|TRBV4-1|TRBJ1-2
CASSQGRTGGRNYGYTF
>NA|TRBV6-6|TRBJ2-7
CASSSTSGFYEQYF
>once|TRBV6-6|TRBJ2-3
CASSKLARTDTQYF
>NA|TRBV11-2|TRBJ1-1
CASSRWDRYVVAEAFF
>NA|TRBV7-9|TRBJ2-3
CASSRSGLAGADTQYF
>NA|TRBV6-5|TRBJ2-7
CASSYSRTGIYEQYF
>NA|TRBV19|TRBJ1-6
CASSLDSYNSPLHF
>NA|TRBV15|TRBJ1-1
CATSRDTNSEAFF